This T cell receptor (beta chain) was documented in a study of blood T cell repertoires in COVID-19. Germline CDR1 and CDR2: MNHNS and SASEGT. This CDR3 is built from 18 residues. V shed 0 bases and J 7 bases; nucleotides not matched to a gene: 13. Method: immunoSEQ multiplex PCR; TCRdb's copy keeps in-frame clones and lacks some. The data show 250,000 to 350,000 clones, 75% to 95% seen once. Sample: peripheral blood. The TCR comes from a woman aged 25-40 years with COVID-19, enrolled during active disease. This sequence joins TRBV6-1 and TRBJ1-4; 8 nucleotides align to TRBD1. The CDR3 DNA reads TGTGCCAGCAGTGAAGCGGAGCAGGGGGCTAACTACGGTGAAAAACTGTTTTTT. Its protein product is CASSEAEQGANYGEKLFF.